Listed here are 10 T cell receptor beta chains from one sample, sequenced in a study of PD-L1 blockade in urothelial cancer. The repertoire was sequenced with immunoSEQ multiplex PCR; TCRdb's copy has only in-frame clones and lacks some. The sample contains about 46,000 clones, about 85% of which appear only once. Sample time point: peripheral blood 6 weeks after treatment start. The sequencing used PBMCs, collected around atezolizumab (anti-PD-L1) treatment. Every receptor here comes from a middle-aged man with urothelial cancer.

With regard to this clone: At one end, the junction sequence differs from germline, possibly due to a read error. The chain is built from TRBV7-7 and TRBJ2-1; TRBD1 aligns across 12 bases. Per germline, CDR1 SSHAT and CDR2 FNYEAQ (reference sequence). This CDR3 comprises 14 residues. For the CDR3, the DNA is TGTGCTAGCAGCCCACCGGGACAGGGGGCTGAGCAGTTCTTC. Encoded protein: CASSPPGQGAEQFF.

The V gene is TRBV30, the J gene TRBJ2-1; weak D call: TRBD1 (5 bases). Germline loops: CDR1 GTSNPN, CDR2 SVGIG (reference sequence). Trimming took 8 bases from V and 3 from J, leaving 11 bases between them. The CDR3 contains 12 residues. The CDR3 loop is CALAQGYNEQFF. The CDR3 DNA reads TGTGCCCTTGCCCAGGGCTACAATGAGCAGTTCTTC.

CDR3 DNA sequence: TGTGCCAGCAGCTTGGAACTCGGGACTAGCGGGAGAAAAGAGACCCAGTACTTC. It specifies CASSLELGTSGRKETQYF. V and J are TRBV5-4 and TRBJ2-5; the match to TRBD2 covers 14 bases. Germline lookup yields CDR1 SGHNT and CDR2 YYREEE (reference sequence). V was pared by 0 bases and J by 3 bases, with 7 bases of the junction left unmatched. The CDR3 is 18 residues long. Full variable domain (missing parts from reference TRBV5-4 and TRBJ2-5): ETGVTQSPTHLIKTRGQQVTLRCSSQSGHNTVSWYQQALGQGPQFIFQYYREEENGRGNFPPRFSGLQFPNYSSELNVNALELDDSALYLCASSLELGTSGRKETQYFGPGTRLLVL.

V gene TRBV30 combines with J gene TRBJ1-2; D is ambiguous. Germline V gene lookup returns CDR1 GTSNPN and CDR2 SVGIG (reference sequence). V dropped 4 bases and J dropped 4 bases, with 7 bases sitting between them. This CDR3 comprises 11 residues. The CDR3 DNA follows: TGTGCCTGGATGGCAGGCTATGGCTACACCTTC. It translates to CAWMAGYGYTF.

The chain is built from TRBV7-3 and TRBJ2-1; 8 bases agree with TRBD1. CDR3 length: 14 amino acids. Trimming cost V 2 bases and J 7 bases; bases outside gene matches: 4. Germline values: CDR1 SGHTA, CDR2 FQGTGA. CDR3 sequence: CASSLQGARNEQFF. Here the CDR3 DNA reads TGTGCCAGCAGCTTACAGGGGGCGCGGAATGAGCAGTTCTTC.

The chain joins TRBV20-1 to TRBJ1-4; perhaps TRBD1 as D (5 bases). Germline V gene sequence: CDR1 DFQATT, CDR2 SNEGSKA (reference sequence). This CDR3 region has 11 residues. The V gene lost 7 bases and the J gene lost 8 bases, with 11 bases spanning the gap. CDR3 coding DNA: TGCAGTGGGGCAGGGAACGAAAAACTGTTTTTT. It specifies CSGAGNEKLFF.

V is TRBV9 and J is TRBJ2-5; D is perhaps TRBD2 (6 bases). The CDR3 spans 13 residues. V lost 4 bases to trimming and J lost 5 bases, with 12 bases between them. Per germline, CDR1 SGDLS and CDR2 YYNGEE. The CDR3 DNA reads TGTGCCAGCAGCCCGGGACTTCCCGAGACCCAGTACTTC. It yields the protein CASSPGLPETQYF.

V and J are TRBV7-9 and TRBJ2-2, with 10 bases that match TRBD2. The CDR3 contains 17 residues. The V gene's germline CDR1 is SEHNR and CDR2 FQNEAQ (reference sequence). The junction had 5 bases not matched to a gene; V was cut back by 1 base and J by 3 bases. CDR3 protein: CASSLGGLARDTGELFF. The CDR3 DNA follows: TGTGCCAGCAGCTTAGGGGGACTAGCGAGGGACACCGGGGAGCTGTTTTTT.

V is TRBV29-1 and J is TRBJ1-3; the D gene is possibly TRBD1 (5 bases). This CDR3 has 14 amino acids. V dropped 1 base and J dropped 0 bases, with 7 bases sitting between them. Germline CDR1 SQVTM, CDR2 ANQGSEA. CDR3 DNA: TGCAGCGTTGAAGGCAGGGCCTCTGGAAACACCATATATTTT. Translated, it gives CSVEGRASGNTIYF.

The chain uses TRBV19 and TRBJ2-7, with D maybe TRBD2 (6 bases). From germline, CDR1 is LNHDA and CDR2 SQIVND (reference sequence). The V gene lost 4 bases and the J gene lost 4 bases, with 17 bases spanning the gap. The CDR3 covers 15 residues. The chain's CDR3 is CASSSYGDGSYEQYF. For the CDR3, the DNA is TGTGCCAGTAGTAGCTATGGGGACGGGAGTTACGAGCAGTACTTC.